This T cell receptor (beta chain) was recorded in a study of shared clonotypes between healthy human individuals. Only in-frame clones appear in the TCRdb table, and some are missing; sequencing was by immunoSEQ multiplex PCR. Here the sample spans approximately 470,000 clones, approximately 84% being singletons. The table lists this clone with a few counts. With only one base between it and a far larger clone, this is likely a read error. Other DNA sequences in the sample encode the same CDR3. CDR1 is LNHDA, CDR2 SQIVND, per germline (reference sequence). This CDR3 spans 15 amino acids. Healthy adults negative for HIV, lacking recent acute infections or vaccinations, served as donors. Every donor was a Caucasian adult from Nashville, Tennessee.

This chain joins TRBV19 and TRBJ1-1, with D possibly matching TRBD1 (5 bases). Source material: PBMCs. This clonotype was obtained from a woman aged 40 to 50 in good health. Some clones in this sample may be carry-over from other donors' samples. The CDR3 sequence is CASSISGRVNTEAFF. The CDR3 DNA is TGTGCCAGTAGTATTTCGGGCAGGGTGAACACTGAGGCTTTCTTT.